This T cell receptor (beta chain) was documented in a study of cytomegalovirus exposure and HLA in healthy donors. Whole-study results and caveats: Analyses of presence and absence presupposed an approximately uniform sequencing depth across donors. The authors reported that TCR beta sequences could predict HLA-A and HLA-B alleles. These predictions were accurate for most subjects in the first cohort.

There are 11 residues in the CDR3. The V end lost 6 bases, the J end lost 8 bases, and 7 bases lay between the germline ends. Germline CDR1 MDHEN, CDR2 SYDVKM. As concerns this clone: Its antigen is not identified.

A multiplex PCR was run with 60 Vbeta primers and 13 Jbeta primers. Only in-frame clones appear in the TCRdb table, and some are missing; sequencing was by immunoSEQ multiplex PCR. The profile shows about 140,000 clones, approximately 84% of them singletons. The sequenced sample was PBMCs. V usage is TRBV28 and J usage is TRBJ1-4; D is unresolved. This receptor was taken from a woman aged 55-75 years in good health and CMV-seropositive. The CDR3 region has the DNA TGTGCCAGCAGCTGGGCGGAAAAACTGTTTTTT. It codes for CASSWAEKLFF. Looking up the rest from reference TRBV28 and TRBJ1-4 gives the full variable domain: DVKVTQSSRYLVKRTGEKVFLECVQDMDHENMFWYRQDPGLGLRLIYFSYDVKMKEKGDIPEGYSVSREKKERFSLILESASTNQTSMYLCASSWAEKLFFGSGTQLSVL.